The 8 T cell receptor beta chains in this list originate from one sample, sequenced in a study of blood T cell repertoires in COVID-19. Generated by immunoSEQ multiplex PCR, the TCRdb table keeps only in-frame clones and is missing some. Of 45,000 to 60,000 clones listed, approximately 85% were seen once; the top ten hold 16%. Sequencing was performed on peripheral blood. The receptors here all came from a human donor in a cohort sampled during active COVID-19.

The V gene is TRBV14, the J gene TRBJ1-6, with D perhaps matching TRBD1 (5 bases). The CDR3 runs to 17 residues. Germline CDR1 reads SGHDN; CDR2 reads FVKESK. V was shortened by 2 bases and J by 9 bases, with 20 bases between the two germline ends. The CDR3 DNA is TGTGCCAGCAGCCAAATGATAGACAGTCGCAATGGTTCACCCCTCCACTTT. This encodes CASSQMIDSRNGSPLHF.

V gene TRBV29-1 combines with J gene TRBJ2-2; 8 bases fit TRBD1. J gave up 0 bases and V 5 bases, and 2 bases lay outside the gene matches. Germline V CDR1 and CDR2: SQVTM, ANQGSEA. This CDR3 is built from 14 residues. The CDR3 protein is CSVWDRSNTGELFF. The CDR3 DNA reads TGCAGCGTTTGGGACAGGTCGAACACCGGGGAGCTGTTTTTT.

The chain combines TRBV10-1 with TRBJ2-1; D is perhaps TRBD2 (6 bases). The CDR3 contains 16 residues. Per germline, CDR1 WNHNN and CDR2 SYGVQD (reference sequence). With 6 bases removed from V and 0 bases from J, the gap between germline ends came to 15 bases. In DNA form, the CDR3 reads TGCGCCAGCAGCAAGCTAGCGCCGAGCTCCTACAATGAGCAGTTCTTC. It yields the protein CASSKLAPSSYNEQFF.

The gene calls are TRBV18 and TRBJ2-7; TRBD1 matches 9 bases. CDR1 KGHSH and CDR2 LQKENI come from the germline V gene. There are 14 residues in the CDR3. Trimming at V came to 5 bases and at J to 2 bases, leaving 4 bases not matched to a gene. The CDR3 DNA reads TGTGCCAGCTCATCGGGACAGGGCCCCTACGAGCAGTACTTC. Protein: CASSSGQGPYEQYF.

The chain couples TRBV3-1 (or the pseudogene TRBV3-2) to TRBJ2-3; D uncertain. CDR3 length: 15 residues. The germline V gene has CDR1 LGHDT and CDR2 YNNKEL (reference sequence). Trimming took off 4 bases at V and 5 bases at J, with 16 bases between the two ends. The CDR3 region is CASSRPGVGEDTQYF. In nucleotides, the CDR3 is TGTGCCAGCAGCCGACCTGGAGTCGGAGAAGATACGCAGTATTTT.

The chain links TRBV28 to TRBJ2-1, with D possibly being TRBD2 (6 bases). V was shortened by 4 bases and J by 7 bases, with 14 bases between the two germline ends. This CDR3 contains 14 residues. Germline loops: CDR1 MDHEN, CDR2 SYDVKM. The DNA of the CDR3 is TGTGCCAGCAGTTCGGCGGGAATTGGAAATGAGCAGTTCTTC. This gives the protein CASSSAGIGNEQFF. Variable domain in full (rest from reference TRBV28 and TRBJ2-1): DVKVTQSSRYLVKRTGEKVFLECVQDMDHENMFWYRQDPGLGLRLIYFSYDVKMKEKGDIPEGYSVSREKKERFSLILESASTNQTSMYLCASSSAGIGNEQFFGPGTRLTVL.

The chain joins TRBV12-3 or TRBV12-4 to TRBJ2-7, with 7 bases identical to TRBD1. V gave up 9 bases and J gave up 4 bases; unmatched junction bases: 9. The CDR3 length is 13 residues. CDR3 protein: CASTRDRIYEQYF. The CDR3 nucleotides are TGTGCCAGTACCCGGGACAGAATTTACGAGCAGTACTTC.

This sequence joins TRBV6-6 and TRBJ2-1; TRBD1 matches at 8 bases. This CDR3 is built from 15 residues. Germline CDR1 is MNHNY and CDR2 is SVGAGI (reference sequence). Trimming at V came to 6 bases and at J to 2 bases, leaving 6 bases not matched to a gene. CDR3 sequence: CASSPTGGPYNEQFF. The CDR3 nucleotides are TGTGCCAGCAGCCCAACAGGGGGTCCCTACAATGAGCAGTTCTTC.